The clone carrying this T cell receptor beta chain has a count of ten or more. Other DNA sequences within the sample encode an identical CDR3. This CDR3 spans 14 amino acids. The V and J ends lost 0 bases and 3 bases respectively, with 8 bases between them. Germline V gene data show CDR1 as SGHRS and CDR2 as YFSETQ. This sample stems from a study of shared clonotypes between healthy human individuals. The assay was run at deep level. It was on ten immunoSEQ deep assay plates that unsorted PBMC DNA was sequenced. The method was immunoSEQ multiplex PCR; TCRdb's version includes in-frame clones alone and lacks a portion of them. Among about 460,000 clones listed, approximately 80% were seen once.

The chain is built from TRBV5-1 and TRBJ2-3, with D perhaps matching TRBD2 (6 bases). Sequenced sample: PBMCs. This TCR derives from a woman aged 35 to 49 in good health. Some clones in this sample may be carry-over from other donors' samples. In DNA form, the CDR3 reads TGCGCCAGCAGCTTGGGGGAGGTGACAGATACGCAGTATTTT. This codes for CASSLGEVTDTQYF.